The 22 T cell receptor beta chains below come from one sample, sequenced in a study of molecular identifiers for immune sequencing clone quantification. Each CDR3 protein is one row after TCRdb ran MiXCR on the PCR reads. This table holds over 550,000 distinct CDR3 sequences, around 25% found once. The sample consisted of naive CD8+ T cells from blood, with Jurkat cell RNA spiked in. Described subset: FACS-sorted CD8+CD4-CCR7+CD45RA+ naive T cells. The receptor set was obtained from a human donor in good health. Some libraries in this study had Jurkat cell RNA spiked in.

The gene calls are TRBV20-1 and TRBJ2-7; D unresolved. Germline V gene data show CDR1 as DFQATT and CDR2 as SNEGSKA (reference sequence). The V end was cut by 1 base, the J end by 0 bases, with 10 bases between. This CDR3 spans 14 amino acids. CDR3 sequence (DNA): TGCAGTGCTAGAGGTCTGGGCAGCTCCTACGAGCAGTACTTC. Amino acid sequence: CSARGLGSSYEQYF.

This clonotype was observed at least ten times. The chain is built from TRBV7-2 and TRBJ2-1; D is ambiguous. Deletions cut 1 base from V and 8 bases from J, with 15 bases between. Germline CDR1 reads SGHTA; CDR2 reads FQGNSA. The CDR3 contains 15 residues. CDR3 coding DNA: TGTGCCAGCAGCTTAGTGTACCCTGGTTTGGATGAGCAGTTCTTC. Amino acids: CASSLVYPGLDEQFF.

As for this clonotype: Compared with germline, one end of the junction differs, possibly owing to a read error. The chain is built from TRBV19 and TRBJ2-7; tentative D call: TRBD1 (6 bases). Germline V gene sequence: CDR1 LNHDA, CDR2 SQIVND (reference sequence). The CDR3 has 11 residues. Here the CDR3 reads CASAAGDEQHF. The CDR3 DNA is TGTGCCAGTGCCGCAGGGGACGAGCAGCACTTC.

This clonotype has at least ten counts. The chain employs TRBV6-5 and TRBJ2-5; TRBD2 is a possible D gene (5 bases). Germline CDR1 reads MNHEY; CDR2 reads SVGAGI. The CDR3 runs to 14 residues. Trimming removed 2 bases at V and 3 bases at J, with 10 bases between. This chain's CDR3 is CASSYVGEKETQYF. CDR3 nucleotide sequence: TGTGCCAGCAGTTACGTTGGGGAGAAAGAGACCCAGTACTTC.

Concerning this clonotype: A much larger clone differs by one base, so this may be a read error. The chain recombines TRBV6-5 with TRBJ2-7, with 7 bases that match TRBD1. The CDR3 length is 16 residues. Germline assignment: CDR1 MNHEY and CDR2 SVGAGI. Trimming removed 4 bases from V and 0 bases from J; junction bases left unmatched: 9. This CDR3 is CASSSNGRGYSYEQYF. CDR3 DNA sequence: TGTGCCAGCAGTTCAAACGGCAGGGGGTACTCCTACGAGCAGTACTTC.

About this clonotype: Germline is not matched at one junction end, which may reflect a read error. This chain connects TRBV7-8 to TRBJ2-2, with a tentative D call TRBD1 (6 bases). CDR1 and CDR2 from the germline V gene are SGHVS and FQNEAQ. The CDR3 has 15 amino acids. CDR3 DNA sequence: TGTTCCAGCAGCGAAAACTGGGACAACACCGTGGAGCTGTTTTTT. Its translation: CSSSENWDNTVELFF.

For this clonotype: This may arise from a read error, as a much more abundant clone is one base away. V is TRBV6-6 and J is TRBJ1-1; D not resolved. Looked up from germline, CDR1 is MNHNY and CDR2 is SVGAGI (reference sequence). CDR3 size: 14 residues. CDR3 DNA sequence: TGTGCCAGCAGTTACAATGAGGGTGACACTGGAGCTTTCTTT. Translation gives CASSYNEGDTGAFF.

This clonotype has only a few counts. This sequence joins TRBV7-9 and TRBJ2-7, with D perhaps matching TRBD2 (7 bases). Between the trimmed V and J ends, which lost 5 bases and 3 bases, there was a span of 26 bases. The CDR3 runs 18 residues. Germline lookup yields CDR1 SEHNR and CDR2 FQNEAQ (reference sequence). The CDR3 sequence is CASSNPAAGGGARYEQYF. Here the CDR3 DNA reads TGTGCCAGCAGCAACCCCGCGGCCGGTGGGGGGGCACGCTACGAGCAGTACTTC.

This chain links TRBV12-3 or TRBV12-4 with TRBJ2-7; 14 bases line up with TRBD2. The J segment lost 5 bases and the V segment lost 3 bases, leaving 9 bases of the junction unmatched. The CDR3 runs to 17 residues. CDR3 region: CASSFRLAGGVSNEQYF. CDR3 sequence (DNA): TGTGCCAGCAGTTTCCGACTAGCGGGAGGGGTTAGTAACGAGCAGTACTTC.

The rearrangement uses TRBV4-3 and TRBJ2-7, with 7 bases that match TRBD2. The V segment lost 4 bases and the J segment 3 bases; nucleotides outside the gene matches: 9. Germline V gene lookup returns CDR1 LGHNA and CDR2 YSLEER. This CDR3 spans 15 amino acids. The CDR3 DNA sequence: TGCGCCAGCAGCCGAGATCGTGCGGGAGTCTACGAGCAGTACTTC. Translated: CASSRDRAGVYEQYF.

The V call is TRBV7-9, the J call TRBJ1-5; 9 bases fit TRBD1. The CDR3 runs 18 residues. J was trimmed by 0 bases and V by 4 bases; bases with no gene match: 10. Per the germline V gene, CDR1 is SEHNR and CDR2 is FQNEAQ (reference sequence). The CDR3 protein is CASSSSTGGVYSNQPQHF. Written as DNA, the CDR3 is TGTGCCAGCAGCTCATCGACAGGGGGGGTGTATAGCAATCAGCCCCAGCATTTT.

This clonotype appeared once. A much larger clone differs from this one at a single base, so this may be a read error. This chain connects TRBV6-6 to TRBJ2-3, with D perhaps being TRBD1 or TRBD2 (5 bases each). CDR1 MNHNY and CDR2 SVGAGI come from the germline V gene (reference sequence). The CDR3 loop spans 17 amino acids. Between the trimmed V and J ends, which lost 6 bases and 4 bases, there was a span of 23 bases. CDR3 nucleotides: TGTGCCAGCAGCATACCGTTTCTTGGGGACCGCGCAGATACGCAGTATTTT. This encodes CASSIPFLGDRADTQYF.

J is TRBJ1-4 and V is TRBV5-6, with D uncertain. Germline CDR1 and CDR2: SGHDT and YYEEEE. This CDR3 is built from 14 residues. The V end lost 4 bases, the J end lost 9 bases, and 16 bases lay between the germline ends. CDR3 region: CASSPRGPIKKLFF. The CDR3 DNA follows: TGTGCCAGCAGCCCCAGAGGTCCAATTAAAAAACTGTTTTTT.

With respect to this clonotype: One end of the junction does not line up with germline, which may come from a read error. The CDR3 nucleotides are TGTGCCAGCAGTTATGTGGGGATCAACACTAAAGCTTTCTTT. It codes for CASSYVGINTKAFF. The chain recombines TRBV6-2 or TRBV6-3 with TRBJ1-1; D is undetermined. The CDR3 spans 14 residues. From germline, CDR1 is MNHEY and CDR2 SVGEGT.

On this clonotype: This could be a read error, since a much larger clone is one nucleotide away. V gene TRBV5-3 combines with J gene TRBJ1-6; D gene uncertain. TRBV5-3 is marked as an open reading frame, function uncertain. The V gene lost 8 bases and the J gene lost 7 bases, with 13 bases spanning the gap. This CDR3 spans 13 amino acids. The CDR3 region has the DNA TGTGCCAGCAGCCCGTATTCGAATTCACCCCTCCACTTT. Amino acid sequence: CASSPYSNSPLHF.

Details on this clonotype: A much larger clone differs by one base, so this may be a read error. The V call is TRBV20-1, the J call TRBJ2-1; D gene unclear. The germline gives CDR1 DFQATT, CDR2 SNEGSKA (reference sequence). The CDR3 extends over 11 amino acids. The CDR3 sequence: CGAKQVHEQFF. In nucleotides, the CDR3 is TGCGGTGCGAAGCAGGTGCATGAGCAGTTCTTC.

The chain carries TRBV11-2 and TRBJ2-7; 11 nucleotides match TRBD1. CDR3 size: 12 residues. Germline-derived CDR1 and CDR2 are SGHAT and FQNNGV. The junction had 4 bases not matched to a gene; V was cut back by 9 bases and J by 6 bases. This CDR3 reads CASPGTGGEQYF. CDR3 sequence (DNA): TGTGCCAGTCCCGGGACAGGGGGCGAGCAGTACTTC.

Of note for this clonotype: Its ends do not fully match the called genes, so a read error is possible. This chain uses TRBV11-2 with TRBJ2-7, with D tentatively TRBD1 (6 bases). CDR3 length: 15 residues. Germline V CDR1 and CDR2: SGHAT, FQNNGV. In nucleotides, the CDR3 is TGTGCCAGCAGCTTATGGCGGACAGCGGCCTACGAGCAGCACTTC. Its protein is CASSLWRTAAYEQHF.

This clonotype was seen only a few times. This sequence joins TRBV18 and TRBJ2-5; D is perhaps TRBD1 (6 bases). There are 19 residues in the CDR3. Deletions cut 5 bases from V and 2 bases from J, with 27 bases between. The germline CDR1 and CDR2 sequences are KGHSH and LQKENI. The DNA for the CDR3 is TGTGCCAGCTCAGAACCGGGACAAGAACTCCGCCGGGCACAAGAGACCCAGTACTTC. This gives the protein CASSEPGQELRRAQETQYF. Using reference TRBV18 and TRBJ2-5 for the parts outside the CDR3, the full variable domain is NAGVMQNPRHLVRRRGQEARLRCSPMKGHSHVYWYRQLPEEGLKFMVYLQKENIIDESGMPKERFSAEFPKEGPSILRIQQVVRGDSAAYFCASSEPGQELRRAQETQYFGPGTRLLVL.

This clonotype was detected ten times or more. The CDR3 sequence is CASSGAAHTEAFF. CDR3 in DNA: TGTGCCAGCTCCGGGGCAGCCCACACTGAAGCTTTCTTT. V gene TRBV7-9 combines with J gene TRBJ1-1; a weak D match, TRBD1 (5 bases). Germline V gives CDR1 SEHNR, CDR2 FQNEAQ (reference sequence). V dropped 8 bases and J dropped 3 bases, with 13 bases sitting between them. This CDR3 region has 13 residues.

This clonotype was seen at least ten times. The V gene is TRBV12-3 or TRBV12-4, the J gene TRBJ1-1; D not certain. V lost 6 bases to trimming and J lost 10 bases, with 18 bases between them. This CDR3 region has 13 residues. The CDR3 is CASRGEDGTGAFF. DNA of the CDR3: TGTGCCAGCAGGGGTGAGGACGGCACGGGAGCTTTCTTT.

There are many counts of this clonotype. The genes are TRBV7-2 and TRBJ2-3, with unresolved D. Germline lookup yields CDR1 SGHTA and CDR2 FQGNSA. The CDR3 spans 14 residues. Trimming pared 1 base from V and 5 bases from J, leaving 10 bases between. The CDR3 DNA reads TGTGCCAGCAGCTTAGTCCCGTTTGTAGATACGCAGTATTTT. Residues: CASSLVPFVDTQYF.